A single sample gave rise to the 25 T cell receptor beta chains below, sequenced in a study of shared clonotypes between healthy human individuals. The table came from immunoSEQ multiplex PCR; TCRdb's copy has only in-frame clones and leaves some out. The table records hundreds of thousands of clones, about 98% of them present only once. The naive CD8 subset, CD45RO-negative cells positively selected for CCR7, excluded terminally differentiated effector memory CD45RA+ cells. Sequenced: naive CD8+ T cells sorted from blood. The receptor set was obtained from a young man in good health.

The rearrangement joins TRBV7-9 to TRBJ2-7; D possibly corresponds to TRBD2 (6 bases). V was pared by 5 bases and J by 7 bases, with 18 bases between. The CDR3 sequence is 14 residues long. The germline gives CDR1 SEHNR, CDR2 FQNEAQ (reference sequence). As DNA, the CDR3 is TGTGCCAGCAGCGGGAAGGGACTCCGGGAGGAGCAGTACTTC. Translating it yields CASSGKGLREEQYF.

The gene calls are TRBV12-5 and TRBJ2-1, with D perhaps matching TRBD1 (5 bases). Germline values: CDR1 LGHNT, CDR2 FRNRAP. This CDR3 spans 15 amino acids. Trimming removed 6 bases from V and 4 bases from J, with 16 bases in between. The CDR3 here is CASGQTEWPYNEQFF. CDR3 coding DNA: TGTGCTAGTGGCCAGACAGAGTGGCCATACAATGAGCAGTTCTTC.

The chain couples TRBV9 to TRBJ2-1, with 11 positions matching TRBD2. This CDR3 spans 17 amino acids. V lost 3 bases, J lost 4 bases, and 9 bases stayed unmatched. Germline CDR1 SGDLS, CDR2 YYNGEE. The CDR3 nucleotides are TGTGCCAGCAGCGATGAGACTAGCGGGGCACAATACAATGAGCAGTTCTTC. As protein: CASSDETSGAQYNEQFF.

This chain uses TRBV25-1 with TRBJ2-2; 11 nucleotides line up with TRBD2. The CDR3 has 15 residues. V lost 6 bases to trimming and J lost 4 bases; unmatched junction nucleotides: 4. Germline V gene lookup returns CDR1 MGHDK and CDR2 SYGVNS. DNA for the CDR3: TGTGCCAGCAGGACTAGCGGGGCTCTCACCGGGGAGCTGTTTTTT. Amino acids: CASRTSGALTGELFF.

The chain carries TRBV7-9 and TRBJ2-7; D possibly matches TRBD1 or TRBD2 (5 bases each). Germline lookup yields CDR1 SEHNR and CDR2 FQNEAQ (reference sequence). This CDR3 contains 14 residues. V lost 3 bases, J lost 3 bases, and 12 bases lay in between. CDR3 residues: CASSLGPRDYEQYF. The DNA of the CDR3 is TGTGCCAGCAGCTTGGGGCCTCGGGACTACGAGCAGTACTTC.

This clone was seen a handful of times. The chain couples TRBV5-1 to TRBJ1-2; perhaps TRBD1 as D (5 bases). Deletions cut 0 bases from V and 8 bases from J, with 11 bases between. This CDR3 spans 13 amino acids. Germline assignment: CDR1 SGHRS and CDR2 YFSETQ. The CDR3 DNA is TGCGCCAGCAGCTTGGAAGACGGGGGAGGCTACACCTTC. Translated: CASSLEDGGGYTF.

The chain recombines TRBV4-1 with TRBJ2-3; tentative D call: TRBD2 (5 bases). Deletions cut 7 bases from V and 2 bases from J, with 10 bases between. This CDR3 has 13 amino acids. Per the germline V gene, CDR1 is MGHRA and CDR2 is YSYEKL. CDR3 loop: CASTRGFTDTQYF. CDR3 DNA sequence: TGCGCCAGCACGAGAGGGTTCACAGATACGCAGTATTTT.

The rearrangement links TRBV27 to TRBJ2-7; TRBD2 aligns across 10 bases. The germline V gene has CDR1 MNHEY and CDR2 SMNVEV (reference sequence). With 5 bases clipped from V and 2 bases from J, the junction kept 9 bases outside the gene matches. The CDR3 runs to 16 residues. The chain's CDR3 is CASSTKGLAKTYEQYF. The CDR3 DNA reads as TGTGCCAGCAGTACCAAGGGACTAGCGAAGACCTACGAGCAGTACTTC.

The chain carries TRBV27 and TRBJ2-1, with D perhaps TRBD2 (6 bases). The CDR3 covers 15 residues. V was cut by 5 bases and J by 5 bases, with 16 bases left in between. Per germline, CDR1 MNHEY and CDR2 SMNVEV (reference sequence). The CDR3 DNA follows: TGTGCCAGCAGTCCAAGACTAGTAAGTGACAATGAGCAGTTCTTC. This translates into CASSPRLVSDNEQFF.

J is TRBJ2-1 and V is TRBV6-5; D may be TRBD2 (6 bases). The germline gives CDR1 MNHEY, CDR2 SVGAGI. The V end lost 2 bases, the J end lost 9 bases, and 17 bases lay between the germline ends. The CDR3 contains 15 residues. CDR3 region: CASSYGGVQWAEQFF. The DNA for the CDR3 is TGTGCCAGCAGTTACGGCGGGGTCCAGTGGGCTGAGCAGTTCTTC.

CDR3: CASSLGTGAVPGYTF. The CDR3 region has the DNA TGTGCCAGCAGCTTAGGTACGGGGGCCGTGCCTGGCTACACCTTC. The chain links TRBV7-9 to TRBJ1-2; perhaps TRBD1 as D (6 bases). This CDR3 comprises 15 residues. Germline loops: CDR1 SEHNR, CDR2 FQNEAQ (reference sequence). Trimming left V 1 base short and J 7 bases short, with 16 bases between.

This clone was picked up one time. The chain carries TRBV27 and TRBJ2-7; TRBD2 agrees at 10 bases. CDR1 and CDR2 from the germline V gene are MNHEY and SMNVEV (reference sequence). V gave up 2 bases and J gave up 2 bases; unmatched junction bases: 0. The CDR3 runs to 14 residues. CDR3 sequence: CASSLLAGAYEQYF. The DNA for the CDR3 is TGTGCCAGCAGTTTACTAGCGGGGGCCTACGAGCAGTACTTC.

The V gene is TRBV7-2, the J gene TRBJ2-7; TRBD2 agrees at 10 bases. Germline V lookup: CDR1 SGHTA, CDR2 FQGNSA. The CDR3 is 15 amino acids. The ends lost 4 bases at V and 3 bases at J; junction bases unmatched: 6. The CDR3 loop is CASSSLAGAIYEQYF. In nucleotides, the CDR3 is TGTGCCAGCAGCTCCCTAGCGGGAGCGATCTACGAGCAGTACTTC.

This clone appeared a single time. The gene calls are TRBV2 and TRBJ1-2; the D gene is possibly TRBD1 (5 bases). The ends were cut back, 6 bases at V and 8 bases at J, with 13 bases in the middle. The germline V gene has CDR1 SNHLY and CDR2 FYNNEI. This CDR3 spans 12 amino acids. This CDR3 reads CASRRRGGGYTF. In DNA, the CDR3 is TGTGCCAGCAGAAGGAGGGGTGGAGGCTACACCTTC.

The rearrangement joins TRBV16 to TRBJ2-7, with D tentatively TRBD1 or TRBD2 (5 bases each). CDR3 length: 13 residues. Trimming shortened V by 3 bases and J by 5 bases, and 11 bases separated the two germline ends. Germline CDR1 reads KGHSY; CDR2 reads FQNENV. The CDR3 reads CASSQGVRNEQYF. CDR3 sequence (DNA): TGTGCCAGCAGCCAGGGGGTTAGGAACGAGCAGTACTTC. The whole variable domain, filled in from reference TRBV16 and TRBJ2-7, reads GEEVAQTPKHLVRGEGQKAKLYCAPIKGHSYVFWYQQVLKNEFKFLISFQNENVFDETGMPKERFSAKCLPNSPCSLEIQATKLEDSAVYFCASSQGVRNEQYFGPGTRLTVT.

The genes are TRBV2 and TRBJ1-5; D perhaps matches TRBD1 (5 bases). CDR1 SNHLY and CDR2 FYNNEI come from the germline V gene. The V gene lost 6 bases and the J gene lost 1 base, with 13 bases spanning the gap. The CDR3 is made up of 15 amino acids. The CDR3 spells CASRYGALSNQPQHF. CDR3 coding DNA: TGTGCCAGCAGGTACGGGGCTCTGAGCAATCAGCCCCAGCATTTT. The whole variable domain, remainder taken from reference TRBV2 and TRBJ1-5, is EPEVTQTPSHQVTQMGQEVILRCVPISNHLYFYWYRQILGQKVEFLVSFYNNEISEKSEIFDDQFSVERPDGSNFTLKIRSTKLEDSAMYFCASRYGALSNQPQHFGDGTRLSIL.

The rearrangement links TRBV10-3 to TRBJ2-7; maybe TRBD1 (6 bases). V was cut by 3 bases and J by 2 bases, with 8 bases left in between. The CDR3 is 13 residues long. CDR1 and CDR2 (germline): ENHRY, SYGVKD. CDR3 coding DNA: TGTGCCATCAGTGAAGACAGGACCTACGAGCAGTACTTC. It codes for CAISEDRTYEQYF.

The chain links TRBV4-1 to TRBJ2-7; 8 nucleotides align to TRBD1. V trimming: 4 bases; J trimming: 2 bases; junction bases outside the gene matches: 4. Germline V gives CDR1 MGHRA, CDR2 YSYEKL. This CDR3 has 14 residues. The CDR3 spells CASSLRTGPYEQYF. In nucleotides, the CDR3 is TGCGCCAGCAGCCTTCGGACAGGGCCCTACGAGCAGTACTTC.

The genes are TRBV18 and TRBJ2-1, with 8 bases fitting TRBD2. V lost 3 bases to trimming and J lost 2 bases; unmatched junction nucleotides: 9. The germline V gene has CDR1 KGHSH and CDR2 LQKENI. The CDR3 is made up of 17 amino acids. The CDR3 DNA is TGTGCCAGCTCACCTCGAAACCTTAGCGGGACCTACAATGAGCAGTTCTTC. Translating it yields CASSPRNLSGTYNEQFF.

This clone was seen just once. The chain combines TRBV7-9 with TRBJ2-7; TRBD1 agrees at 9 bases. Looked up from germline, CDR1 is SEHNR and CDR2 is FQNEAQ (reference sequence). Unmatched junction bases numbered 9, after V lost 2 bases and J lost 4 bases. There are 16 residues in the CDR3. The CDR3 coding sequence is TGTGCCAGCAGCTTAATTGCGGGACAGGGTTCGTACGAGCAGTACTTC. It specifies CASSLIAGQGSYEQYF.

A single count supports this clone. J is TRBJ2-2 and V is TRBV15; D gene unclear. From germline, CDR1 is LNHNV and CDR2 YYDKDF (reference sequence). CDR3 length: 14 residues. Trimming took 3 bases from V and 1 from J, leaving 6 bases between them. CDR3 in amino acids: CATSSSRNTGELFF. The CDR3 nucleotides are TGTGCCACCAGCAGTAGTCGGAACACCGGGGAGCTGTTTTTT.

The chain is built from TRBV27 and TRBJ1-5, with unresolved D. Trimming shortened V by 5 bases and J by 7 bases, and 12 bases separated the two germline ends. The germline CDR1 and CDR2 sequences are MNHEY and SMNVEV (reference sequence). There are 13 residues in the CDR3. The DNA for the CDR3 is TGTGCCAGCAGTGAAGTCAAATGGCAGCCCCAGCATTTT. Residues: CASSEVKWQPQHF.

This chain's CDR3 is CASSLTGGEKLFF. The DNA of the CDR3 is TGCGCCAGCAGTCTAACAGGTGGAGAAAAACTGTTTTTT. This chain uses TRBV10-2 with TRBJ1-4; D is perhaps TRBD1 (5 bases). Trimming took off 5 bases at V and 8 bases at J, with 12 bases between the two ends. Germline V CDR1 and CDR2: WSHSY, SAAADI. This CDR3 spans 13 amino acids.

The chain couples TRBV7-9 to TRBJ1-5; 7 nucleotides agree with TRBD1. The CDR3 is made up of 14 amino acids. Germline-derived CDR1 and CDR2 are SEHNR and FQNEAQ (reference sequence). J was trimmed by 7 bases and V by 5 bases; bases with no gene match: 8. The CDR3 DNA sequence: TGTGCCAGCAGCCCTACTACAGGGGACCAGCCCCAGCATTTT. Amino acids: CASSPTTGDQPQHF.

The gene calls are TRBV7-9 and TRBJ2-7; no firm D call. The V gene lost 3 bases and the J gene lost 1 base, with 7 bases spanning the gap. Germline V lookup: CDR1 SEHNR, CDR2 FQNEAQ (reference sequence). The CDR3 runs 13 residues. CDR3 in amino acids: CASSFSGSYEQYF. Here the CDR3 DNA reads TGTGCCAGCAGCTTCTCTGGTTCCTACGAGCAGTACTTC.